Each of the 3 T cell receptor beta chains below was sequenced from the same sample in a study of T cells in localized non-small cell lung cancer (dated by TCRdb to about 2020). Receptor libraries were prepared by the immunoSEQ multiplex PCR assay. TCRdb took this table from immuneACCESS and kept in-frame rearrangements with V and J called. Such tables lack part of the clones; where checked against another copy, unresolved V genes explain under half of the gap, and the rest is unexplained. This sample has some 64,000 clones in its table, and 81% of those were observed once. The ten largest clonotypes hold 4.7% of the sample. The sequencing here drew on PBMCs, taken before any cancer treatment. These receptors were obtained from a man aged 40 to 70 with stage II lung adenocarcinoma.

V and J are TRBV29-1 and TRBJ2-1; TRBD2 agrees at 10 bases. The CDR3 contains 16 residues. Germline V lookup: CDR1 SQVTM, CDR2 ANQGSEA. J gave up 6 bases and V 7 bases, and 15 bases lay outside the gene matches. The CDR3 sequence: CSAKGLWTSGPNEQFF. The CDR3 nucleotides are TGCAGCGCCAAAGGTCTTTGGACTAGCGGACCCAATGAGCAGTTCTTC.

The chain carries TRBV14 and TRBJ2-7; 7 positions match TRBD2. The germline V gene encodes CDR1 SGHDN and CDR2 FVKESK. V shed 1 base and J 1 base; nucleotides not matched to a gene: 4. The CDR3 has 15 residues. The CDR3 loop reads CASSQVRGGSYEQYF. The CDR3 DNA is TGTGCCAGCAGCCAAGTACGCGGGGGTTCCTACGAGCAGTACTTC. Looking up the rest from reference TRBV14 and TRBJ2-7 gives the full variable domain: EAGVTQFPSHSVIEKGQTVTLRCDPISGHDNLYWYRRVMGKEIKFLLHFVKESKQDESGMPNNRFLAERTGGTYSTLKVQPAELEDSGVYFCASSQVRGGSYEQYFGPGTRLTVT.

J is TRBJ1-5 and V is TRBV18; 11 bases match TRBD1. The V gene end was trimmed by 6 bases and the J gene end by 10 bases; junction bases not matched to a gene: 5. CDR3 length: 13 amino acids. Germline-derived CDR1 and CDR2 are KGHSH and LQKENI. In nucleotides, the CDR3 is TGTGCCAGCTCTCCCGGGACAGGGGGACCCCAGCATTTT. The encoded protein is CASSPGTGGPQHF. Based on the CDR3 plus reference TRBV18 and TRBJ1-5, the full variable domain is NAGVMQNPRHLVRRRGQEARLRCSPMKGHSHVYWYRQLPEEGLKFMVYLQKENIIDESGMPKERFSAEFPKEGPSILRIQQVVRGDSAAYFCASSPGTGGPQHFGDGTRLSIL.